This paragraph covers one TCR beta chain sequence. Its antigen is as yet unknown. Amplification by 5'RACE using constant-segment primers produced TCR alpha and TCR beta cDNA libraries that carried sample barcodes and UMIs. TCRdb ran MiXCR on the 5' RACE reads and lists one entry per CDR3 protein. The table includes a few hundred thousand distinct CDR3 sequences, 24% detected once. V lost 4 bases and J lost 6, with 17 bases in between. The CDR3 has 15 amino acids. Germline V lookup: CDR1 SGHNT, CDR2 YYREEE (reference sequence). The sample is drawn from a study of T-cell memory formation after mild COVID-19. At the level of the study: TCR clusters largely stayed donor specific. Study-wide findings and caveats: Clonal second-wave expansions that peaked on day 37 had unconfirmed SARS-CoV-2 specificity. Most CD4+ clones that shrank were in CM and EM, while CD8+ ones turned up in EMRA.

Sequencing was carried out using PBMCs or a T cell subset sorted from them (not recorded which). The chain couples TRBV5-4 to TRBJ2-1; tentative D call: TRBD2 (5 bases). The TCR comes from an adult woman who had mild COVID-19 (a few samples of this study predate the infection). Cell type and time point are not known. CDR3 in DNA: TGTGCCAGCAGCCGGACTGGAGAAGCCTTCAATGAGCAGTTCTTC. As protein: CASSRTGEAFNEQFF.